The clone carrying this TCR beta chain has more than one count but fewer than ten. Specified treatment: 15 to 20 received Ad26.COV2.S at low or high dose, single or two shots; several received placebo; per-sample allocation not given. The samples date from day 63 after the first vaccine or placebo injection. The vaccine antigen was prefusion-stabilized Wuhan SARS-CoV-2 spike. The V and J ends lost 3 bases and 1 base, in that order; junction bases with no gene match: 6. Germline V gene data show CDR1 as ENHRY and CDR2 as SYGVKD. CDR3 length: 17 amino acids. Some clones are missing from TCRdb's copy, which holds only in-frame ones; the method was immunoSEQ multiplex PCR. The sample lists roughly 390,000 clones, roughly nine tenths occurring once. The sample comes from a study of Ad26.COV2.S vaccination and SARS-CoV-2 variants.

The sequencing used peripheral blood, collected in a trial of Ad26.COV2.S vaccine versus placebo. The TCR originated in a person aged 18-65 years who received the Ad26.COV2.S COVID-19 vaccine or a placebo. The chain employs TRBV10-3 and TRBJ2-1, with 10 bases lining up with TRBD2. CDR3 nucleotides: TGTGCCATCAGTGACCTAGCGGGGGAATCTTCCTACAATGAGCAGTTCTTC. It encodes CAISDLAGESSYNEQFF.